This record looks at one TCR beta chain sequence and its context. These data belong to a study of cytotoxic CD8 clonotypes in ibrutinib-treated CLL. Method: immunoSEQ multiplex PCR; TCRdb's copy keeps in-frame clones and lacks some. The sample yields about 200,000 clones, approximately 68% seen once. V was pared by 6 bases and J by 13 bases, with 7 bases between. The CDR3 runs to 8 residues. Germline V gene sequence: CDR1 MRHNA, CDR2 SNTAGT. Sequencing used PBMCs, obtained after 24 months of ibrutinib treatment. The chain combines TRBV6-4 with TRBJ2-7; D unresolved. The clonotype comes from a human donor with chronic lymphocytic leukemia. CDR3 region: CASSLFYF. The DNA of the CDR3 is TGTGCCAGCAGCCTTTTTTACTTC.